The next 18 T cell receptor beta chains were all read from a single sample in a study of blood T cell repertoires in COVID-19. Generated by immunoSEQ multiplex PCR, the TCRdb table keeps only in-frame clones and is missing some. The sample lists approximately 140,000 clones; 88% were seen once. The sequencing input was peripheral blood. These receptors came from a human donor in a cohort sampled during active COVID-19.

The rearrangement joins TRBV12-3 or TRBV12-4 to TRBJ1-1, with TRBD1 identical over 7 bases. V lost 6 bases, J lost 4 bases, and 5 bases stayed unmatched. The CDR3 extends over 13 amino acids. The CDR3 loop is CASRNTGVTEAFF. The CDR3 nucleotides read TGTGCCAGCAGAAATACAGGGGTCACTGAAGCTTTCTTT.

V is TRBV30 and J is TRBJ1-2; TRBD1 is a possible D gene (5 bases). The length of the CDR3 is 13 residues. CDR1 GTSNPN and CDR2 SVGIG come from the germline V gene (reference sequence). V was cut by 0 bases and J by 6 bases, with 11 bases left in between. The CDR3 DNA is TGTGCCTGGAGTGTACGGGGGGTGAATGGCTACACCTTC. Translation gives CAWSVRGVNGYTF.

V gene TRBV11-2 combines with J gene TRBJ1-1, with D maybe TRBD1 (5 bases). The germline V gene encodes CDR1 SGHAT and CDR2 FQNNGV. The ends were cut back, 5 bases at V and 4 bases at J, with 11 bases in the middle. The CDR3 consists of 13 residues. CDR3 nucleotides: TGTGCCAGCAGCGAGATAAGGGGCACTGAAGCTTTCTTT. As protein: CASSEIRGTEAFF. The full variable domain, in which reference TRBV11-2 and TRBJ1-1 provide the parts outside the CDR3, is EAGVAQSPRYKIIEKRQSVAFWCNPISGHATLYWYQQILGQGPKLLIQFQNNGVVDDSQLPKDRFSAERLKGVDSTLKIQPAKLEDSAVYLCASSEIRGTEAFFGQGTRLTVV.

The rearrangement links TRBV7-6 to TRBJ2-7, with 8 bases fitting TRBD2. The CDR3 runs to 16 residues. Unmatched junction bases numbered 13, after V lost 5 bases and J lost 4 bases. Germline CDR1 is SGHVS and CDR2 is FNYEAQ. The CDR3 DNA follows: TGTGCCAGCAGCCTGGTCGTTAGCGGGAAACCTTACGAGCAGTACTTC. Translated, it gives CASSLVVSGKPYEQYF.

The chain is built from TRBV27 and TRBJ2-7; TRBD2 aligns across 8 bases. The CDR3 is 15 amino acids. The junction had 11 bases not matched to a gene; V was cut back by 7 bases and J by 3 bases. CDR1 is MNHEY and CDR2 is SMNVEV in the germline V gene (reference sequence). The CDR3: CASTDQRGGVYEQYF. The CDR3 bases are TGTGCCAGCACCGACCAACGGGGGGGGGTCTACGAGCAGTACTTC.

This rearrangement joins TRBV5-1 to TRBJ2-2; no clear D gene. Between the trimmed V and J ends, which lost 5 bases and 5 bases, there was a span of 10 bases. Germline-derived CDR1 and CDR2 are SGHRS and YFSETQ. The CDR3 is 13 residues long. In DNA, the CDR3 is TGCGCCAGCAGACCGGGTCAGACCGGGGAGCTGTTTTTT. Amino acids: CASRPGQTGELFF.

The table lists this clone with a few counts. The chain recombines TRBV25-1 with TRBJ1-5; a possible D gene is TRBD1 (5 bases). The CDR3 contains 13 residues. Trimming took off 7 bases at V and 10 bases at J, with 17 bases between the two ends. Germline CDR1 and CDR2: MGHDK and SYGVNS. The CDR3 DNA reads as TGTGCCAGCACACAGGAAGAGGTCATTCCCCAGCATTTT. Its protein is CASTQEEVIPQHF.

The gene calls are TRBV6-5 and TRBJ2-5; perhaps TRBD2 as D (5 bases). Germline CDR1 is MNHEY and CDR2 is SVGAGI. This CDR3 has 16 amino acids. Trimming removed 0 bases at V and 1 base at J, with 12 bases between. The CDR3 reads CASSYSDTRAQETQYF. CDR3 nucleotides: TGTGCCAGCAGTTACTCGGATACTAGGGCCCAAGAGACCCAGTACTTC.

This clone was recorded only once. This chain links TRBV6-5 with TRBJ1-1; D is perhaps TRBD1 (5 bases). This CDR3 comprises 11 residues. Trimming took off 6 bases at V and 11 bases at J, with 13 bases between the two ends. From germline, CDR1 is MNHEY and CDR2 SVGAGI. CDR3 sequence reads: CASSRGVRAFF. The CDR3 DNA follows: TGTGCCAGCAGCCGGGGGGTTAGGGCTTTCTTT.

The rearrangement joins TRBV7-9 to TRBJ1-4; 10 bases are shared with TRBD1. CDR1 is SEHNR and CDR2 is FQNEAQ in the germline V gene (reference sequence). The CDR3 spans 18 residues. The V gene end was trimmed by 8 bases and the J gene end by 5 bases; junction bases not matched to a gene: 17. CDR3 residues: CASSPRARTGGYNEKLFF. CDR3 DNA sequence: TGTGCCAGCTCCCCCCGAGCCCGGACAGGGGGATACAATGAAAAACTGTTTTTT.

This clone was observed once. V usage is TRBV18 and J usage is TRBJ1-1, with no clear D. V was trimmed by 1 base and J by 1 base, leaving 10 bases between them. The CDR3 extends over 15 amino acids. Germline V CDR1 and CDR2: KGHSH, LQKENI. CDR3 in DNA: TGTGCCAGCTCACCACTTGAGTCTTCGAACACTGAAGCTTTCTTT. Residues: CASSPLESSNTEAFF.

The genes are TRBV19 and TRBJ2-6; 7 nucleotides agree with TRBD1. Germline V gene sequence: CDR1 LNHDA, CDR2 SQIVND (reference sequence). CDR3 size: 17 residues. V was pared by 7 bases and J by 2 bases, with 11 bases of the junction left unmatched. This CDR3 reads CASKGGALSPGANVLTF. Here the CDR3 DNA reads TGTGCCAGTAAAGGGGGCGCTTTATCCCCTGGGGCCAACGTCCTGACTTTC.

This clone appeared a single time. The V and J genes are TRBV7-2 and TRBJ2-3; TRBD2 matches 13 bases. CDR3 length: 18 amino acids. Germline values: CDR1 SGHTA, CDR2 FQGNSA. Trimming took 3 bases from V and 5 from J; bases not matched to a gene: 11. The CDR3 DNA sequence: TGTGCCAGCAGCTTGGACCCTACTAGCGGGAGGGCAGGAGATACGCAGTATTTT. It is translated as CASSLDPTSGRAGDTQYF.

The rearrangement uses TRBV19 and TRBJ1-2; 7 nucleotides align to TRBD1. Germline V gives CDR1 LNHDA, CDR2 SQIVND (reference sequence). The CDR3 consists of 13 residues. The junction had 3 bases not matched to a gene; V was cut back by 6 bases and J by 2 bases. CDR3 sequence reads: CASRGQQNYGYTF. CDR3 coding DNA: TGTGCCAGTAGGGGACAGCAGAACTATGGCTACACCTTC. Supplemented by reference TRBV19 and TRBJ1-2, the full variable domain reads DGGITQSPKYLFRKEGQNVTLSCEQNLNHDAMYWYRQDPGQGLRLIYYSQIVNDFQKGDIAEGYSVSREKKESFPLTVTSAQKNPTAFYLCASRGQQNYGYTFGSGTRLTVV.

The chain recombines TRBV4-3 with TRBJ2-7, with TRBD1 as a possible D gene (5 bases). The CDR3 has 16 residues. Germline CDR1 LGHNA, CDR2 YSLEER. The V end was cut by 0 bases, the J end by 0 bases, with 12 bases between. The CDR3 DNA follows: TGCGCCAGCAGCCAAGATTTGGGTACAGGCTCCTACGAGCAGTACTTC. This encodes CASSQDLGTGSYEQYF.

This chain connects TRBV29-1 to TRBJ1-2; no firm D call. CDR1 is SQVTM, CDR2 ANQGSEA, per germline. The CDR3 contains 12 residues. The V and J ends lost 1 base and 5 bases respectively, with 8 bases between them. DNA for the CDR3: TGCAGCGTTGAAGTCCCGGGATATGGCTACACCTTC. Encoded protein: CSVEVPGYGYTF. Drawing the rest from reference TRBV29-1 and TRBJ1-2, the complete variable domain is SAVISQKPSRDICQRGTSLTIQCQVDSQVTMMFWYRQQPGQSLTLIATANQGSEATYESGFVIDKFPISRPNLTFSTLTVSNMSPEDSSIYLCSVEVPGYGYTFGSGTRLTVV.

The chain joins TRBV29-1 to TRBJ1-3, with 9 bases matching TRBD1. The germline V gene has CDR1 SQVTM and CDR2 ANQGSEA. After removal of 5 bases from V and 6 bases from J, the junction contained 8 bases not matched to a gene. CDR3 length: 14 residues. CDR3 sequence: CSVLHRGLENTIYF. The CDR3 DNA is TGCAGCGTTCTTCACAGGGGGCTGGAAAACACCATATATTTT.

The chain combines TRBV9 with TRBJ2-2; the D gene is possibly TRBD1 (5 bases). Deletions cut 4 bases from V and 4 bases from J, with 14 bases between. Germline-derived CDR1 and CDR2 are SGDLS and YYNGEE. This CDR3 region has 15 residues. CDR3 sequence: CASSLTDTVTGELFF. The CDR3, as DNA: TGTGCCAGCAGCTTAACGGACACGGTCACCGGGGAGCTGTTTTTT.